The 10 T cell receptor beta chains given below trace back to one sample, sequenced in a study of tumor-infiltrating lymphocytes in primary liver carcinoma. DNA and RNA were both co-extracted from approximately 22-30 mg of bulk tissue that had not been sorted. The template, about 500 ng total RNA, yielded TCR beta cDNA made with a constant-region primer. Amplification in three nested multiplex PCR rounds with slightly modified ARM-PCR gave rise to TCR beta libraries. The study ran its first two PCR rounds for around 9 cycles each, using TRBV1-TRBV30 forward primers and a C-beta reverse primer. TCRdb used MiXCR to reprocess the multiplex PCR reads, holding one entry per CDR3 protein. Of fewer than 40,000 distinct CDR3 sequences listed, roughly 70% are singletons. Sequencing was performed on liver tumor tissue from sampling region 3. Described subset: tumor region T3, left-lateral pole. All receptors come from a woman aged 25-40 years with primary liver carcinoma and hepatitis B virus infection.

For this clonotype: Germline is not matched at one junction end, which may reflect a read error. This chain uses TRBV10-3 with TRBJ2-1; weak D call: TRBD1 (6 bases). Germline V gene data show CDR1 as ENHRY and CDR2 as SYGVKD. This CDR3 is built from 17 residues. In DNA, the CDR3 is TGTGCCATCAGTAAGTCCCATGCGGCCAGGGGCTACAATGGGCAGTTCTTC. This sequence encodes CAISKSHAARGYNGQFF.

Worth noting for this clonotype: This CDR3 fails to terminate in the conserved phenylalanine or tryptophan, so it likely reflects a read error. CDR3 in DNA: TGTGCCAGCAGCCCTAGTGGGGAACTGTTTATT. Its translation: CASSPSGELFI. V usage is TRBV11-2 and J usage is TRBJ2-2; no firm D call. This CDR3 spans 11 amino acids. Germline-derived CDR1 and CDR2 are SGHAT and FQNNGV.

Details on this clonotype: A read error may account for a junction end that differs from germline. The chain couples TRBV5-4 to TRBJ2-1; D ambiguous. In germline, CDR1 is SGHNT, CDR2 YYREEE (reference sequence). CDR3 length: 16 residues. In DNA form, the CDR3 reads TGTGTCAGCAGCTTGGTCGGCCTAGTGTCCTACAGTGAGCAGTTCTTC. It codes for CVSSLVGLVSYSEQFF.

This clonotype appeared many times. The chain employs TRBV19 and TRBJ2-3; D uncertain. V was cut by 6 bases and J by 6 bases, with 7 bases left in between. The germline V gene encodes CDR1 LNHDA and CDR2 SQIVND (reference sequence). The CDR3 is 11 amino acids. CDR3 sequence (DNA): TGTGCCAGTAGCTATTGGGATACGCAGTATTTT. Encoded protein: CASSYWDTQYF.

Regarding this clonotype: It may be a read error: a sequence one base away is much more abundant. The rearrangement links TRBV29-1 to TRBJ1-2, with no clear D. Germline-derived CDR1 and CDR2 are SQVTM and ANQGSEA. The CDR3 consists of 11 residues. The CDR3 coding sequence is TGCAGCGTTGTTAGAAGGGCAGGACCAAGCTTC. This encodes CSVVRRAGPSF.

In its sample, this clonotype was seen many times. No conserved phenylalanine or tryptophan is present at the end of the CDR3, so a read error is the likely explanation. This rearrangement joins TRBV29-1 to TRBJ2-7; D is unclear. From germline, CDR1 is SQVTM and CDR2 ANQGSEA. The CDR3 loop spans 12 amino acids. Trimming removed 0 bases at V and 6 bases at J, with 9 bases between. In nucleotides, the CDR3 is TGCAGCGTTGAAGACAAAGGCCGCGAGCAGTACTTA. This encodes CSVEDKGREQYL.

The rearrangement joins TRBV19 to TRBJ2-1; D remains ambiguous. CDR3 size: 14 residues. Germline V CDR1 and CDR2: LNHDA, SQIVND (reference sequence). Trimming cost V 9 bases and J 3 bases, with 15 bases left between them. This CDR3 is CASRRDKGYNEQFF. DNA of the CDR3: TGTGCCAGCCGGCGTGACAAAGGCTACAATGAGCAGTTCTTC. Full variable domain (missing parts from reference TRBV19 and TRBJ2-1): DGGITQSPKYLFRKEGQNVTLSCEQNLNHDAMYWYRQDPGQGLRLIYYSQIVNDFQKGDIAEGYSVSREKKESFPLTVTSAQKNPTAFYLCASRRDKGYNEQFFGPGTRLTVL.

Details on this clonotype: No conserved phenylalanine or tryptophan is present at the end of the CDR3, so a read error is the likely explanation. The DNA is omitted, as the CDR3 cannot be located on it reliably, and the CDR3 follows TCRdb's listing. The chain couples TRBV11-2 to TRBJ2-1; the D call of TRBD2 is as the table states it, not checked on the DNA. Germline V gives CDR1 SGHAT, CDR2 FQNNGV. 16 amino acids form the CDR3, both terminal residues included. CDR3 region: CASSLVSGTPVDEQFV.

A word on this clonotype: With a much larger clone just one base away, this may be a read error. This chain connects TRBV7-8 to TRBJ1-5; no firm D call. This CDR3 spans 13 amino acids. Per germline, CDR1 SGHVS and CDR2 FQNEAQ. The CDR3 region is CASSLGANLPQHF. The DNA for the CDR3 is TGTGCCAGCAGCTTAGGGGCTAATCTGCCCCAGCATTTT.

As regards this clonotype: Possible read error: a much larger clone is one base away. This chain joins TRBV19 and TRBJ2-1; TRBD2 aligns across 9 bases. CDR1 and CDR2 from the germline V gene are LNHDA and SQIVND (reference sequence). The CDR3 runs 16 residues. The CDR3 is CTSSSHEAGGTNEQFF. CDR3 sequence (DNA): TGTACCAGTAGTTCGCACGAGGCGGGAGGGACCAATGAGCAGTTCTTC.